Listed here is a single TCR beta chain. The data belong to a study of PD-1 blockade in classical Hodgkin lymphoma. Exposure to brentuximab vedotin varied, and each patient had relapsed following autologous stem cell transplantation. Profiled with immunoSEQ multiplex PCR; TCRdb holds only in-frame clones, not every one. The sample includes more than 35,000 clones, 76% seen only once; the top ten take 9.5% to 12%. The CDR3 sequence is 12 residues long. The J segment lost 8 bases and the V segment lost 3 bases, leaving 3 bases of the junction unmatched. The germline CDR1 and CDR2 sequences are SQVTM and ANQGSEA.

Sequencing was performed on peripheral blood mononuclear cells (PBMCs), taken at baseline. The source is a human donor with classical Hodgkin lymphoma. The chain uses TRBV29-1 and TRBJ1-2; 10 nucleotides agree with TRBD1. The chain's CDR3 is CSVDGTGEGYTF. The CDR3 DNA follows: TGCAGCGTTGATGGGACAGGGGAGGGCTACACCTTC.